The table lists the clone carrying this TCR beta chain with many counts. Its antigen is not known. This specimen belongs to a study of blood T cells in healthy people across ages. Primed by a sample-barcoded 5' primer and a J-beta primer mix, a second PCR proceeded for roughly 6 to 12 cycles. TCRdb used MiXCR to reprocess the 5' RACE reads, holding one entry per CDR3 protein. The sample yields roughly 1,700,000 distinct CDR3 sequences, over 25% seen once. Trimming took 6 bases from V and 1 from J; bases not matched to a gene: 4. Germline assignment: CDR1 SQVTM and CDR2 ANQGSEA. This CDR3 is 13 amino acids long. Study-wide results and limits: Estimated diversity across one million T cells was deemed an underestimate. No one knew whether donors had CMV, which possibly confounded expanded clonotype changes.

Specimen: blood. This clonotype was obtained from a young woman in good health. The chain employs TRBV29-1 and TRBJ2-7, with 9 nucleotides matching TRBD2. CDR3 sequence reads: CSVVAGDSYEQYF. Written as DNA, the CDR3 is TGCAGCGTAGTAGCGGGGGATTCCTACGAGCAGTACTTC.